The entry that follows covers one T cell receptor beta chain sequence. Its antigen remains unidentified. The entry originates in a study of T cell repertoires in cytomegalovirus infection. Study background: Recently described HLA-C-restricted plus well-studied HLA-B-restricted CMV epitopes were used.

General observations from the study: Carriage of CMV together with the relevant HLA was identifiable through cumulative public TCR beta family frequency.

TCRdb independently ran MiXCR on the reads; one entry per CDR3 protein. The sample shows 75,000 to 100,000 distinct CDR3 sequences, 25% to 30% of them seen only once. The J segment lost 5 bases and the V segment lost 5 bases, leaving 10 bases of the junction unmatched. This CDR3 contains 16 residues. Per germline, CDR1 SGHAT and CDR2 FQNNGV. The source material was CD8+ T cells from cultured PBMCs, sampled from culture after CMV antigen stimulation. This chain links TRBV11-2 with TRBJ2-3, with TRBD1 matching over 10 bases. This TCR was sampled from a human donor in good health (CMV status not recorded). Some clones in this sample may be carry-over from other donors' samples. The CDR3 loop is CASSARQGAYLDTQYF. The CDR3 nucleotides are TGTGCCAGCAGCGCTCGACAGGGGGCTTATTTAGATACGCAGTATTTT. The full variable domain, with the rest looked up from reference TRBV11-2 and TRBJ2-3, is EAGVAQSPRYKIIEKRQSVAFWCNPISGHATLYWYQQILGQGPKLLIQFQNNGVVDDSQLPKDRFSAERLKGVDSTLKIQPAKLEDSAVYLCASSARQGAYLDTQYFGPGTRLTVL.